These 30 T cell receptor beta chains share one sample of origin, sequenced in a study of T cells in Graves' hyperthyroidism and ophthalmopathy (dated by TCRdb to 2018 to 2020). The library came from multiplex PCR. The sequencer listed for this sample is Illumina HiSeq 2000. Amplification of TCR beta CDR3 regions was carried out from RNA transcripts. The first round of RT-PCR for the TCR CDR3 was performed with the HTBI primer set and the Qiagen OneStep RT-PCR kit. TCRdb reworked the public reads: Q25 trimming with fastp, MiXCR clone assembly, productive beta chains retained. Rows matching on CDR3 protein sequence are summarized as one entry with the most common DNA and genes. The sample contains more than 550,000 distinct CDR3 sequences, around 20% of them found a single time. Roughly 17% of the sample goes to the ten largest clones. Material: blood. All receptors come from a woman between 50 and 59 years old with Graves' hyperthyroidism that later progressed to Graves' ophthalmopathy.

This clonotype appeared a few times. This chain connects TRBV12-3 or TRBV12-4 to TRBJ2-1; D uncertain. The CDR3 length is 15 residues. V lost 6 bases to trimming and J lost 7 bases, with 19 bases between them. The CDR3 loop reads CASRPKLPVQNEQFF. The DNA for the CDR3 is TGTGCCAGCAGGCCAAAACTTCCCGTGCAGAATGAGCAGTTCTTC.

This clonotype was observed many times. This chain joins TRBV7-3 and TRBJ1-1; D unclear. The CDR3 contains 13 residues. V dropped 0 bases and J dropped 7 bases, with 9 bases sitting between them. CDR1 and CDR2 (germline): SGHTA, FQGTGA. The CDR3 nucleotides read TGTGCCAGCAGCTTAACGTTAGAGTTTGAAGCTTTCTTT. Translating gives CASSLTLEFEAFF.

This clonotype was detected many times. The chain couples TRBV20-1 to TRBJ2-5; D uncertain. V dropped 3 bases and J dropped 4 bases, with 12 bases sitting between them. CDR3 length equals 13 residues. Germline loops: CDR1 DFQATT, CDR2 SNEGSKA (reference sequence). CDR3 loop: CSASEVRLETQYF. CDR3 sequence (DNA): TGCAGTGCTAGTGAGGTGCGCCTAGAGACCCAGTACTTC.

The CDR3: CASSTAGAVSYEQYF. CDR3 coding DNA: TGTGCCAGCAGTACGGCAGGGGCTGTCTCCTACGAGCAGTACTTC. This sequence joins TRBV6-1 and TRBJ2-7, with a tentative D call TRBD1 (6 bases). Trimming cost V 5 bases and J 0 bases, with 14 bases left between them. This CDR3 has 15 residues. Germline V gene data show CDR1 as MNHNS and CDR2 as SASEGT.

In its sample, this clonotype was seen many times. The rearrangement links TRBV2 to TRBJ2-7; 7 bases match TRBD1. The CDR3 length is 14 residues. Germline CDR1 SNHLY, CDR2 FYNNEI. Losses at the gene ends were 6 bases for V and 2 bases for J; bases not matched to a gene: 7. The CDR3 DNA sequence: TGTGCCAGCAGGACCTGGGACAGTCCCTACGAGCAGTACTTC. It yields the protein CASRTWDSPYEQYF.

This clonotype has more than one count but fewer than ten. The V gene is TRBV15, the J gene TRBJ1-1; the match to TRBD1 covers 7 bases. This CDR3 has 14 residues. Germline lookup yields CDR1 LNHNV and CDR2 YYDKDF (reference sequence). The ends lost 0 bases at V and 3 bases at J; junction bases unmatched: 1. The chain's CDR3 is CATSRDQGDTEAFF. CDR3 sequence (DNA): TGTGCCACCAGCAGAGATCAGGGGGACACTGAAGCTTTCTTT. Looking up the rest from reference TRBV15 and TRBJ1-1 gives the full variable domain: DAMVIQNPRYQVTQFGKPVTLSCSQTLNHNVMYWYQQKSSQAPKLLFHYYDKDFNNEADTPDNFQSRRPNTSFCFLDIRSPGLGDTAMYLCATSRDQGDTEAFFGQGTRLTVV.

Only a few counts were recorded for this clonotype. The CDR3 loop reads CASSQDGQGRNNSPLHF. For the CDR3, the DNA is TGTGCCAGCAGCCAAGACGGACAGGGAAGGAATAATTCACCCCTCCACTTT. The rearrangement links TRBV14 to TRBJ1-6; 8 bases are a match to TRBD1. Losses at the gene ends were 0 bases for V and 5 bases for J; bases not matched to a gene: 6. The CDR3 totals 17 residues. Germline V gene sequence: CDR1 SGHDN, CDR2 FVKESK.

CDR3 bases: TGCGCCAGCAGCCTATTGAGAGGACAGGATCTGTACGAGCAGTACTTC. Its translation is CASSLLRGQDLYEQYF. V usage is TRBV4-1 and J usage is TRBJ2-7, with TRBD1 matching over 7 bases. V trimming: 4 bases; J trimming: 4 bases; junction bases outside the gene matches: 13. This CDR3 spans 16 amino acids. CDR1 is MGHRA, CDR2 YSYEKL, per germline.

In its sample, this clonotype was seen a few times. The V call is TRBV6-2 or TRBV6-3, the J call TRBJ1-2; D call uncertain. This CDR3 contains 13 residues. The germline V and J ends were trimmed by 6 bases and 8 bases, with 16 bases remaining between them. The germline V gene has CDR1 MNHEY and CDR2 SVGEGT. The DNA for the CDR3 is TGTGCCAGCAGCCCAGGACGACTAGTGGGCTACACCTTC. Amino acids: CASSPGRLVGYTF.

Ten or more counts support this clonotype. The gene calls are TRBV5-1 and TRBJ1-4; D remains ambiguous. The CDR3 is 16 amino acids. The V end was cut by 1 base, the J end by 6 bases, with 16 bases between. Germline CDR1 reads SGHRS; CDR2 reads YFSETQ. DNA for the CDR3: TGCGCCAGCAGCTTGTTCGGGAACGGAGGTTATGAAAAACTGTTTTTT. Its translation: CASSLFGNGGYEKLFF.

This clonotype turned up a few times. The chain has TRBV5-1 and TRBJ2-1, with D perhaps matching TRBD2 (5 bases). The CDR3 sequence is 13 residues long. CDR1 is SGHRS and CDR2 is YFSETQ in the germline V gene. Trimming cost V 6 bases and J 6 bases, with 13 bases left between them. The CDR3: CASNGVNGNEQFF. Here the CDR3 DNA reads TGCGCCAGCAACGGGGTCAACGGCAATGAGCAGTTCTTC.

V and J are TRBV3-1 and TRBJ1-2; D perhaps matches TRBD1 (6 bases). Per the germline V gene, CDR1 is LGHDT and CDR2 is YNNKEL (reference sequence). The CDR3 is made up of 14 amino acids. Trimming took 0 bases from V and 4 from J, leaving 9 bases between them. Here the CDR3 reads CASSQDWTAYGYTF. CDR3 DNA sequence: TGTGCCAGCAGCCAAGATTGGACAGCCTATGGCTACACCTTC.

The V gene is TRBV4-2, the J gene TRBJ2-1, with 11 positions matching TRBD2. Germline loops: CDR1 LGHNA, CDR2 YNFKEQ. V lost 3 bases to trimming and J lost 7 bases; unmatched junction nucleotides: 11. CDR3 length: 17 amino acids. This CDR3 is CASSHSSGGNRPNEQFF. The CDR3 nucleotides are TGTGCCAGCAGCCACTCTAGCGGGGGGAACCGGCCAAATGAGCAGTTCTTC.

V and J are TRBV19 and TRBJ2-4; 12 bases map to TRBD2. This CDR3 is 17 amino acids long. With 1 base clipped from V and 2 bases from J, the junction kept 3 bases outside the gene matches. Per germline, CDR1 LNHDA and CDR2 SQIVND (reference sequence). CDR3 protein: CASSIGLAGGPKNIQYF. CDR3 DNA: TGTGCCAGTAGTATAGGTCTAGCGGGGGGGCCCAAAAACATTCAGTACTTC.

The CDR3: CAWRRYEGQYF. The DNA for the CDR3 is TGTGCCTGGAGAAGGTACGAAGGGCAGTACTTC. This rearrangement joins TRBV30 to TRBJ2-7; D remains ambiguous. CDR1 and CDR2 (germline): GTSNPN, SVGIG (reference sequence). Trimming shortened V by 3 bases and J by 9 bases, and 12 bases separated the two germline ends. This CDR3 has 11 residues. The entire variable domain, with the rest obtained from reference TRBV30 and TRBJ2-7, is as follows: SQTIHQWPATLVQPVGSPLSLECTVEGTSNPNLYWYRQAAGRGLQLLFYSVGIGQISSEVPQNLSASRPQDRQFILSSKKLLLSDSGFYLCAWRRYEGQYFGPGTRLTVT.

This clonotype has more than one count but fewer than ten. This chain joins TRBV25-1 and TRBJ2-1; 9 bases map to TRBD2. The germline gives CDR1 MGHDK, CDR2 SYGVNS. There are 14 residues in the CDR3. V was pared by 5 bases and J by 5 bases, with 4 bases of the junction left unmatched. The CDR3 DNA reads TGTGCCAGCAGTTTCGCGGGGGGGCACAATGAGCAGTTCTTC. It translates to CASSFAGGHNEQFF.

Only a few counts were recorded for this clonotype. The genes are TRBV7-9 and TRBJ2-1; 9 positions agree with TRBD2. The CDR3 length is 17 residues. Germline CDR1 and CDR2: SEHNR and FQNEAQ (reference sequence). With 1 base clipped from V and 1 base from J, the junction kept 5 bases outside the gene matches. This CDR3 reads CASSLVRAGGSYNEQFF. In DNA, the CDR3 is TGTGCCAGCAGCTTAGTACGAGCGGGGGGTTCCTACAATGAGCAGTTCTTC. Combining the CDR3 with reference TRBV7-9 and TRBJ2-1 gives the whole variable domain DTGVSQNPRHKITKRGQNVTFRCDPISEHNRLYWYRQTLGQGPEFLTYFQNEAQLEKSRLLSDRFSAERPKGSFSTLEIQRTEQGDSAMYLCASSLVRAGGSYNEQFFGPGTRLTVL.

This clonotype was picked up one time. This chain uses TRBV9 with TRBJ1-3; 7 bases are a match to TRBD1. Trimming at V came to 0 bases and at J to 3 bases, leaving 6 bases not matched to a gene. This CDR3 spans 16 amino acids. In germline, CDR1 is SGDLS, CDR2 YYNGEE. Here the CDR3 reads CASSVATGQVGNTIYF. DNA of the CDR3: TGTGCCAGCAGCGTAGCTACAGGACAGGTTGGAAACACCATATATTTT. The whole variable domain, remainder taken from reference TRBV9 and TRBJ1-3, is DSGVTQTPKHLITATGQRVTLRCSPRSGDLSVYWYQQSLDQGLQFLIQYYNGEERAKGNILERFSAQQFPDLHSELNLSSLELGDSALYFCASSVATGQVGNTIYFGEGSWLTVV.

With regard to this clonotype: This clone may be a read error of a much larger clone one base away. The CDR3, as DNA: TGCAGTGCTAGAGCAGGGTTCATCTATGAGCAGTGCTTC. Its translation: CSARAGFIYEQCF. V usage is TRBV20-1 and J usage is TRBJ2-1, with D possibly TRBD1 on 5 matching bases. CDR1 and CDR2 from the germline V gene are DFQATT and SNEGSKA (reference sequence). The CDR3 runs 13 residues.

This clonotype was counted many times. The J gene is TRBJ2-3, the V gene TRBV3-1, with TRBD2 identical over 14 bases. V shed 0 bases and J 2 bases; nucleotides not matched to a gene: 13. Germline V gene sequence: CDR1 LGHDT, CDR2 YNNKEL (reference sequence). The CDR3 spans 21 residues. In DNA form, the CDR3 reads TGTGCCAGCAGCCAAGATTCTAGGACTAGCGGGGGGAGGGGTCCCACAGATACGCAGTATTTT. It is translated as CASSQDSRTSGGRGPTDTQYF.

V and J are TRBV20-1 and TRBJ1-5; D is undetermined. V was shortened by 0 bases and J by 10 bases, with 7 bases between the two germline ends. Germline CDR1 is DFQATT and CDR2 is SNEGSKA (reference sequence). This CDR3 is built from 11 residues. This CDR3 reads CSARDAGPQHF. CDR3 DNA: TGCAGTGCTAGAGACGCCGGACCCCAGCATTTT.

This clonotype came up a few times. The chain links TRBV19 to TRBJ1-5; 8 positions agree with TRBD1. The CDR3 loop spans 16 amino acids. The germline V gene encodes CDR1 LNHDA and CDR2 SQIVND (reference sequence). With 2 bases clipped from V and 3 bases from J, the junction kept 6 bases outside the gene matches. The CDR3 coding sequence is TGTGCCAGTAGTATAAGGAGGGACAGGCTCAATCAGCCCCAGCATTTT. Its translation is CASSIRRDRLNQPQHF. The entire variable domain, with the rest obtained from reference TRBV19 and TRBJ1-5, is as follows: DGGITQSPKYLFRKEGQNVTLSCEQNLNHDAMYWYRQDPGQGLRLIYYSQIVNDFQKGDIAEGYSVSREKKESFPLTVTSAQKNPTAFYLCASSIRRDRLNQPQHFGDGTRLSIL.

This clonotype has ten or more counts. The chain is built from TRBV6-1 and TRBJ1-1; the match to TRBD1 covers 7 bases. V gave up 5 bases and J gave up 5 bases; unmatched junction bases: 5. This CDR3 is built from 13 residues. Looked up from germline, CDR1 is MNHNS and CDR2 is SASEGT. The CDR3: CASSSETGTEAFF. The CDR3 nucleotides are TGTGCCAGCAGTTCAGAGACAGGGACTGAAGCTTTCTTT.

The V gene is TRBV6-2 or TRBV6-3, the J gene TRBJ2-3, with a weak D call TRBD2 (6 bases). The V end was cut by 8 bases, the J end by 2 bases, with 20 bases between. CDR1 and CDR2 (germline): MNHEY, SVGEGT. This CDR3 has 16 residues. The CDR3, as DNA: TGTGCCAGCTCCCGCGGCGGGGTAGGGGCCACAGATACGCAGTATTTT. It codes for CASSRGGVGATDTQYF.

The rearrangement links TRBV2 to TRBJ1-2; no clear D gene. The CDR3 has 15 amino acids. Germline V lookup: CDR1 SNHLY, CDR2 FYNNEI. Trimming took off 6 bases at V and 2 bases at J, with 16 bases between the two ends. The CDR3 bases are TGTGCCAGCAGGGGCCGAGGAGGGCGCAACTATGGCTACACCTTC. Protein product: CASRGRGGRNYGYTF.

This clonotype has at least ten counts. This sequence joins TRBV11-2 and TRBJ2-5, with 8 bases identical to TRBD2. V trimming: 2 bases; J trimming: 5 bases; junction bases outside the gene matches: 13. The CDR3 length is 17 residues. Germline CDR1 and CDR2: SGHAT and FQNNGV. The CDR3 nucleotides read TGTGCCAGCAGCTTACACGGGCCAGCGGGGGTTGTTGAGACCCAGTACTTC. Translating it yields CASSLHGPAGVVETQYF.

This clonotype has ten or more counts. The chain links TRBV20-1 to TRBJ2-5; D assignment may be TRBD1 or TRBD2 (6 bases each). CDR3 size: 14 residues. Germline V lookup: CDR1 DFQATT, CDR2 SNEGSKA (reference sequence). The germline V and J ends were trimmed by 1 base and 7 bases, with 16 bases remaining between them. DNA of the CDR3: TGCAGTGCTAGAGTATCGGGGGCCCAGGGGACCCAGTACTTC. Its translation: CSARVSGAQGTQYF.

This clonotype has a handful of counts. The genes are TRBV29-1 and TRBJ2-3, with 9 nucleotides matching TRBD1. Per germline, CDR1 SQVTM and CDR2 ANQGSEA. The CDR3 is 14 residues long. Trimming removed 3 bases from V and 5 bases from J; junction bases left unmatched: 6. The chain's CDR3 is CSVDLGQGIDTQYF. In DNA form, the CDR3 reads TGCAGCGTTGATTTGGGACAGGGCATAGATACGCAGTATTTT.

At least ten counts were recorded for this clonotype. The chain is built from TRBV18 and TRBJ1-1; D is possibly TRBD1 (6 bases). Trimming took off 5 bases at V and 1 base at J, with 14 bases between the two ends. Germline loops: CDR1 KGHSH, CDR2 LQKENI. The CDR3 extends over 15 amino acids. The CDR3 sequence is CASSIQGLGNTEAFF. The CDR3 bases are TGTGCCAGCTCAATACAGGGATTAGGGAACACTGAAGCTTTCTTT.

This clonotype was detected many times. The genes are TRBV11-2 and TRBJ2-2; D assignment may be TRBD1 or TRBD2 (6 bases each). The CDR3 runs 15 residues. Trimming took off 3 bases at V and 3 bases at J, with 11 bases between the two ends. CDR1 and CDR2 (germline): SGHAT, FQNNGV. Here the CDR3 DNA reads TGTGCCAGCAGCTTTCTAAGGGGGGACACCGGGGAGCTGTTTTTT. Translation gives CASSFLRGDTGELFF.